This TCR beta chain was obtained from a study of identical twins. This clonotype was detected ten times or more. Its target is unknown. Overall study findings and caveats: Memory repertoires showed no such pattern, whereas abundant cord blood beta clonotypes carried fewer insertions.

Template switching (which added a universal primer site) was used, and cDNA carried unique molecular identifiers. TCRdb reprocessed the 5' RACE reads with MiXCR, giving one entry per CDR3 protein. The sample includes some 900,000 distinct CDR3 sequences, 10% to 15% of them seen just once. Germline CDR1 is MGHDK and CDR2 is SYGVNS. Trimming removed 8 bases at V and 1 base at J, with 8 bases between. The CDR3 loop spans 12 amino acids. Everyone who gave samples was a healthy Caucasian. This sample also belongs to another study, concerning yellow fever vaccine responses in identical twins. That publication notes: Twins showed a vaccine T cell response that reportedly seemed partly convergent, partly personalized.

This receptor was obtained from a woman aged 18-29 years in good health. The chain is built from TRBV25-1 and TRBJ1-1; D gene unclear. Sequencing was performed on PBMCs. CDR3 residues: CASVGENTEAFF. The CDR3 nucleotides are TGTGCCAGCGTTGGAGAGAACACTGAAGCTTTCTTT.